This entry describes one T cell receptor (beta chain). Antigen unknown. Germline V CDR1 and CDR2: GTSNPN, SVGIG (reference sequence). CDR3 length equals 16 residues. Trimming took 0 bases from V and 2 from J, leaving 17 bases between them. This sample was included in a study of T cell repertoires in ileal Crohn's disease. Study-wide context: Operated complications were stricturing disease (61%) and penetrating disease (about 40%). Study outcomes and limitations: Active smokers at surgery had more clonal expansions than non-smokers. Within the first postoperative year, endoscopy came at median roughly seven months.

The time point: neoterminal ileum biopsy at postoperative endoscopy, about 6 months after surgery. Clones were sequenced by immunoSEQ multiplex PCR, and TCRdb holds only the in-frame ones, with some missing. Counted here are some 11,000 clones, 70% to 80% occurring once; the ten biggest clones make up roughly 6.9%. Sequenced input: ileal tissue. The sequence was collected from an adult with Crohn's disease. The rearrangement links TRBV30 to TRBJ2-7, with D possibly matching TRBD1 (5 bases). The CDR3 DNA is TGTGCCTGGAGTGTAAAAGAGAAACAGGTTACCTACGAGCAGTACTTC. As protein: CAWSVKEKQVTYEQYF.